The 24 T cell receptor beta chains in this list originate from one sample, sequenced in a study of blood T cells in healthy people across ages. A second PCR of 7 to 11 cycles used a sample-barcoded 5' primer and a J-beta primer mix. In TCRdb, the 5' RACE reads were re-called with MiXCR into one record per CDR3 protein. This table holds 1.5 million to 2 million distinct CDR3 sequences, less than 50% found once. The sample taken for sequencing was blood. The receptors shown here come from a woman between 40 and 55 years old in good health.

The chain recombines TRBV11-3 with TRBJ2-1; a possible D gene is TRBD1 (6 bases). Germline assignment: CDR1 SGHNT and CDR2 YENEEA. The CDR3 totals 13 residues. The V end lost 0 bases, the J end lost 8 bases, and 8 bases lay between the germline ends. CDR3 bases: TGTGCCAGCAGCTTAGAACAGGGCCATGAGCAGTTCTTC. This sequence encodes CASSLEQGHEQFF.

This clonotype was detected a few times. The chain is built from TRBV15 and TRBJ2-3, with 7 bases aligning to TRBD1. The CDR3 contains 14 residues. The V gene end was trimmed by 6 bases and the J gene end by 2 bases; junction bases not matched to a gene: 5. Germline lookup yields CDR1 LNHNV and CDR2 YYDKDF (reference sequence). CDR3 in DNA: TGTGCCACCAGAGAGGGACAGCTCACAGATACGCAGTATTTT. This translates into CATREGQLTDTQYF.

As regards this clonotype: One end of the junction fails to match germline, which may point to a read error. This chain uses TRBV6-2 or TRBV6-3 with TRBJ2-5, with D unclear. CDR1 and CDR2 (germline): MNHEY, SVGEGT. The CDR3 consists of 16 residues. DNA of the CDR3: TGTACCAGCAGTTACTCTGGCTTCTCGTACCAAGAGACCCAGTACTTC. It codes for CTSSYSGFSYQETQYF.

This clonotype was counted only a few times. The chain links TRBV3-1 to TRBJ2-4, with TRBD1 matching 9 bases. V dropped 2 bases and J dropped 0; count of bases not matched to a gene: 11. Germline V lookup: CDR1 LGHDT, CDR2 YNNKEL (reference sequence). The CDR3 totals 19 residues. The CDR3 reads CASSQYGTGSLRAKNIQYF. In DNA form, the CDR3 reads TGTGCCAGCAGCCAATACGGGACAGGGTCATTACGAGCCAAAAACATTCAGTACTTC.

V and J are TRBV4-3 and TRBJ2-7, with 8 bases matching TRBD1. The germline CDR1 and CDR2 sequences are LGHNA and YSLEER. Trimming removed 1 base from V and 3 bases from J; junction bases left unmatched: 5. This CDR3 has 15 residues. The CDR3 region has the DNA TGCGCCAGCAGCCAAGTTGCAGGGGGCAACTACGAGCAGTACTTC. Residues: CASSQVAGGNYEQYF.

CDR3 region: CASSPQTGFTEAFF. Here the CDR3 DNA reads TGCGCCAGCAGCCCACAAACAGGGTTCACTGAAGCTTTCTTT. The V call is TRBV5-1, the J call TRBJ1-1; D may be TRBD1 (6 bases). The germline V gene has CDR1 SGHRS and CDR2 YFSETQ. This CDR3 is 14 amino acids long. Trimming removed 4 bases from V and 4 bases from J, with 14 bases in between.

There are a few counts of this clonotype. V gene TRBV12-3 or TRBV12-4 combines with J gene TRBJ1-2; D call uncertain. This CDR3 is 13 amino acids long. V lost 5 bases and J lost 4, with 11 bases in between. The CDR3 nucleotides are TGTGCCAGCAGTGTAGGGAGTGGCTATGGCTACACCTTC. As protein: CASSVGSGYGYTF.

This clonotype was counted between two and nine times. J is TRBJ2-7 and V is TRBV5-1; possible D gene TRBD1, 6 bases. V lost 3 bases to trimming and J lost 10 bases, with 11 bases between them. Per germline, CDR1 SGHRS and CDR2 YFSETQ. The CDR3 contains 11 residues. CDR3 DNA: TGCGCCAGCAGCTCACAGGGAAATCAGTACTTC. Its protein product is CASSSQGNQYF.

This clonotype appeared a few times. This sequence joins TRBV7-3 and TRBJ2-1; D call uncertain. The CDR3 loop spans 12 amino acids. V was pared by 8 bases and J by 6 bases, with 11 bases between. Germline CDR1 SGHTA, CDR2 FQGTGA. CDR3 region: CASSQGINEQFF. In nucleotides, the CDR3 is TGTGCCAGCTCACAAGGGATCAATGAGCAGTTCTTC. Together with reference TRBV7-3 and TRBJ2-1, the CDR3 gives the full variable domain: GAGVSQTPSNKVTEKGKYVELRCDPISGHTALYWYRQSLGQGPEFLIYFQGTGAADDSGLPNDRFFAVRPEGSVSTLKIQRTERGDSAVYLCASSQGINEQFFGPGTRLTVL.

The chain links TRBV29-1 to TRBJ2-7; 11 bases are a match to TRBD2. CDR1 is SQVTM, CDR2 ANQGSEA, per germline. The J segment lost 0 bases and the V segment lost 6 bases, leaving 13 bases of the junction unmatched. This CDR3 spans 17 amino acids. This chain's CDR3 is CSVSFGAGLADSYEQYF. CDR3 bases: TGCAGCGTATCCTTTGGGGCGGGACTAGCGGACTCCTACGAGCAGTACTTC.

The J gene is TRBJ2-5, the V gene TRBV2; the match to TRBD2 covers 8 bases. This CDR3 has 14 amino acids. Germline V gene sequence: CDR1 SNHLY, CDR2 FYNNEI. The V and J ends lost 11 bases and 0 bases, in that order; junction bases with no gene match: 8. CDR3 sequence (DNA): TGTGCCGTTAGGGCACTAGCGGACCAAGAGACCCAGTACTTC. Translated, it gives CAVRALADQETQYF.

V is TRBV5-6 and J is TRBJ2-5; D might be TRBD2 (5 bases). Germline V lookup: CDR1 SGHDT, CDR2 YYEEEE. Trimming cost V 0 bases and J 1 base, with 13 bases left between them. The CDR3 length is 16 residues. CDR3 in DNA: TGTGCCAGCAGCTTGGGAGGAGGAGCCGCCCAAGAGACCCAGTACTTC. This translates into CASSLGGGAAQETQYF.

This clonotype appeared a few times. The gene calls are TRBV2 and TRBJ2-4, with 9 bases matching TRBD1. V gave up 5 bases and J gave up 6 bases; unmatched junction bases: 8. Germline-derived CDR1 and CDR2 are SNHLY and FYNNEI. This CDR3 contains 15 residues. CDR3 sequence: CASSLHRGQANIQYF. DNA of the CDR3: TGTGCCAGCAGTCTCCACAGGGGGCAGGCAAACATTCAGTACTTC. Combining the CDR3 with reference TRBV2 and TRBJ2-4 gives the whole variable domain EPEVTQTPSHQVTQMGQEVILRCVPISNHLYFYWYRQILGQKVEFLVSFYNNEISEKSEIFDDQFSVERPDGSNFTLKIRSTKLEDSAMYFCASSLHRGQANIQYFGAGTRLSVL.

The sample holds a few counts of this clonotype. The gene calls are TRBV13 and TRBJ2-1, with 11 bases aligning to TRBD2. The CDR3 totals 17 residues. The junction had 11 bases not matched to a gene; V was cut back by 4 bases and J by 6 bases. Germline V gene lookup returns CDR1 PRHDT and CDR2 FYEKMQ (reference sequence). CDR3 bases: TGTGCCAGCAGCTCCGCACTAGCGGGGGAATGGGGCAATGAGCAGTTCTTC. It specifies CASSSALAGEWGNEQFF.

The chain is built from TRBV27 and TRBJ2-5; D is possibly TRBD2 (5 bases). Per the germline V gene, CDR1 is MNHEY and CDR2 is SMNVEV (reference sequence). The CDR3 runs to 14 residues. V gave up 3 bases and J gave up 11 bases, with 19 bases separating them. In DNA, the CDR3 is TGTGCCAGCAGTTTCCAGACGGCTAGCCATGAGCAGTACTTC. Translation gives CASSFQTASHEQYF.

The rearrangement uses TRBV6-1 and TRBJ2-1; the D is unclear. In germline, CDR1 is MNHNS, CDR2 SASEGT. The CDR3 runs 16 residues. V was pared by 6 bases and J by 0 bases, with 15 bases between. The CDR3 sequence: CASRELGPSSYNEQFF. The CDR3 DNA reads as TGTGCCAGCAGAGAATTAGGACCAAGCTCCTACAATGAGCAGTTCTTC.

This clonotype was seen more than once but under ten times. The chain joins TRBV7-2 to TRBJ1-5, with TRBD1 matching over 7 bases. CDR3 length: 14 amino acids. V lost 5 bases to trimming and J lost 7 bases; unmatched junction nucleotides: 8. Germline V gives CDR1 SGHTA, CDR2 FQGNSA. Written as DNA, the CDR3 is TGTGCCAGCAGCCCAGGGGGAGGTATCCAGCCCCAGCATTTT. Its translation is CASSPGGGIQPQHF. Based on the CDR3 plus reference TRBV7-2 and TRBJ1-5, the full variable domain is GAGVSQSPSNKVTEKGKDVELRCDPISGHTALYWYRQSLGQGLEFLIYFQGNSAPDKSGLPSDRFSAERTGGSVSTLTIQRTQQEDSAVYLCASSPGGGIQPQHFGDGTRLSIL.

The chain is built from TRBV12-3 or TRBV12-4 and TRBJ2-3; TRBD2 matches 10 bases. The CDR3 covers 15 residues. Losses at the gene ends were 7 bases for V and 6 bases for J; bases not matched to a gene: 10. The CDR3 region has the DNA TGTGCCAGCAACCGAGAAGCGGGGGGGCCGGATACGCAGTATTTT. Protein sequence: CASNREAGGPDTQYF.

This chain connects TRBV20-1 to TRBJ2-1; TRBD2 matches at 10 bases. The germline gives CDR1 DFQATT, CDR2 SNEGSKA (reference sequence). The trim removed 5 bases at V and 4 bases at J, leaving 8 bases unmatched. This CDR3 has 15 amino acids. The DNA for the CDR3 is TGCAGTGCTGACCCTAGCGGGGGCCTTTACAATGAGCAGTTCTTC. This gives the protein CSADPSGGLYNEQFF.

This clonotype came up a few times. The chain links TRBV6-2 or TRBV6-3 to TRBJ2-7, with 11 bases identical to TRBD2. CDR3 length: 14 residues. The germline V gene encodes CDR1 MNHEY and CDR2 SVGEGT. Unmatched junction bases numbered 4, after V lost 7 bases and J lost 2 bases. The chain's CDR3 is CASKRLAGPYEQYF. CDR3 in DNA: TGTGCCAGCAAAAGACTAGCGGGACCCTACGAGCAGTACTTC.

This chain links TRBV24-1 with TRBJ2-5, with D possibly called TRBD1 or TRBD2 (6 bases each). The CDR3 extends over 15 amino acids. V shed 4 bases and J shed 5 bases, with 16 bases lying between them. From germline, CDR1 is KGHDR and CDR2 SFDVKD. CDR3 sequence (DNA): TGTGCCACCAGTGACGCCGGGGGCAGGGAGGAGACCCAGTACTTC. It codes for CATSDAGGREETQYF.

The chain combines TRBV19 with TRBJ2-3; D possibly corresponds to TRBD2 (6 bases). The length of the CDR3 is 15 residues. Germline loops: CDR1 LNHDA, CDR2 SQIVND (reference sequence). V lost 0 bases and J 3 bases, leaving 10 bases between the germline ends. The CDR3 coding sequence is TGTGCCAGTAGTATAGACGGACTATCAACAGATACGCAGTATTTT. This translates into CASSIDGLSTDTQYF.

The chain carries TRBV13 and TRBJ2-7; TRBD2 agrees at 7 bases. The V gene's germline CDR1 is PRHDT and CDR2 FYEKMQ (reference sequence). CDR3 length: 14 amino acids. With 6 bases clipped from V and 5 bases from J, the junction kept 10 bases outside the gene matches. The CDR3 sequence: CASRSVGGIDEQYF. In nucleotides, the CDR3 is TGTGCCAGCAGAAGCGTGGGGGGGATCGACGAGCAGTACTTC.

The V gene is TRBV27, the J gene TRBJ2-1, with 8 bases identical to TRBD2. Losses at the gene ends were 1 base for V and 3 bases for J; bases not matched to a gene: 5. From germline, CDR1 is MNHEY and CDR2 SMNVEV (reference sequence). The CDR3 has 16 residues. The CDR3 protein is CASSLLSGGRYNEQFF. CDR3 in DNA: TGTGCCAGCAGTTTATTATCGGGGGGGCGCTACAATGAGCAGTTCTTC.